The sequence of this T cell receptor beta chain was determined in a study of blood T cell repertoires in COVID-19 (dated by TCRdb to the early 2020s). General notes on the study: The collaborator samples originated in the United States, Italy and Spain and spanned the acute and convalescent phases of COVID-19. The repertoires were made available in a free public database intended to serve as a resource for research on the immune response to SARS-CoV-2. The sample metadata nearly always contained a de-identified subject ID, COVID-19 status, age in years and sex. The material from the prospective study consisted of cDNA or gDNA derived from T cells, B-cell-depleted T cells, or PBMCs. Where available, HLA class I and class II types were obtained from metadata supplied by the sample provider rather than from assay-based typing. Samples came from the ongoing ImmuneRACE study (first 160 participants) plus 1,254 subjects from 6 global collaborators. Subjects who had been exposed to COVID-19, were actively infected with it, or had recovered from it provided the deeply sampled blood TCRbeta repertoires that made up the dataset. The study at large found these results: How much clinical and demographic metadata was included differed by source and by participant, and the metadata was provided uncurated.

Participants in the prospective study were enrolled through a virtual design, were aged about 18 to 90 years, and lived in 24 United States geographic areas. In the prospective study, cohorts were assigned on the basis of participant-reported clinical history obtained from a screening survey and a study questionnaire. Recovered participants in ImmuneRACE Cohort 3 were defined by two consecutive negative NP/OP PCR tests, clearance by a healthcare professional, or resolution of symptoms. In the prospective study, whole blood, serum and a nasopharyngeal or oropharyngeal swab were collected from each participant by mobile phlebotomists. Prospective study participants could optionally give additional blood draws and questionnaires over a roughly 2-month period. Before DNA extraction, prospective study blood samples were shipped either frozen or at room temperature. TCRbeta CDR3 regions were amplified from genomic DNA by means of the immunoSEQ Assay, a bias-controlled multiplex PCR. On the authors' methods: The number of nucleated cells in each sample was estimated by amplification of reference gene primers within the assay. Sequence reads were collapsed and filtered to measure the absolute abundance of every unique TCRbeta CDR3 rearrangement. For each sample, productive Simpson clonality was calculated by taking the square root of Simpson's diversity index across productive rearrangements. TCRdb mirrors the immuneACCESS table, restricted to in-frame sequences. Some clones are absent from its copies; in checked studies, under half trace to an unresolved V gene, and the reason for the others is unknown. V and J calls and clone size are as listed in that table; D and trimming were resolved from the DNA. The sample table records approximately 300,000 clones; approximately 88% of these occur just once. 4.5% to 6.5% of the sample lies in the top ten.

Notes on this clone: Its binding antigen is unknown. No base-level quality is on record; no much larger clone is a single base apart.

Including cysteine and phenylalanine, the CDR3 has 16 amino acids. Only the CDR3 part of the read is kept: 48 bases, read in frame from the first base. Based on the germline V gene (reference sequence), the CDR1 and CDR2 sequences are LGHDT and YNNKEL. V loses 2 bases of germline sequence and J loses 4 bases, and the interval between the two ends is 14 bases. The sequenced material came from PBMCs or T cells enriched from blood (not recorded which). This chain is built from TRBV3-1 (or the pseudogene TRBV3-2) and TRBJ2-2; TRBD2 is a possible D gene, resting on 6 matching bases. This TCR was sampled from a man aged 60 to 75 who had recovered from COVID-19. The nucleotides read TGTGCCAGCAGCCAATCCCCGGGAGTGGTCACCGGGGAGCTGTTTTTT. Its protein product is CASSQSPGVVTGELFF.